This TCR beta chain was identified during a study of blood T cell repertoires in COVID-19. Overall study: The United States, Italy and Spain provided the acute and convalescent COVID-19 samples. The analysed material was cDNA or gDNA that came from T cells, B-cell-depleted T cells, or PBMCs.

In the 2 weeks before study entry, exposed participants met a COVID-19 case, which was PCR-confirmed or clinician-diagnosed. Original handling: Estimates of nucleated cell counts were drawn from the amplification of reference gene primers. Only in-frame clones appear in the TCRdb table, and some are missing; sequencing was by immunoSEQ multiplex PCR. That table is the source of V, J and clone size, and D and trimming were worked out from the DNA. This sample has a few hundred thousand clones; under 90% occur once, and the top ten carry less than 3.5%. The receptor was isolated from a woman between 50 and 59 years old who had been exposed to COVID-19. Sample: PBMCs or T cells enriched from blood (not recorded which).

DNA for the CDR3: TGTGCCTGGACTAATTTACAGGGGGCAAGGAACACTGAAGCTTTCTTT. It specifies CAWTNLQGARNTEAFF. V is TRBV30 and J is TRBJ1-1; 9 bases are shared with TRBD1. Germline V gives CDR1 GTSNPN, CDR2 SVGIG (reference sequence). The CDR3 contains 16 residues. Trimming cost V 4 bases and J 1 base; bases outside gene matches: 10.